These 27 T cell receptor beta chains originate from one sample sequenced in a study of T-cell reconstitution after alpha-beta-depleted transplantation in children. Unique molecular identifiers were incorporated when the TCRbeta library was constructed. TCRdb processed the PCR reads anew with MiXCR; each CDR3 protein has one entry. This sample has approximately 980,000 distinct CDR3 sequences, with 25% to 35% found just once. The source was PBMCs, mostly from graft donor cells, collected 360 days after TCRalphabeta/CD19-depleted stem cell transplant. The receptors were sampled from a boy under three years old who had a stem cell transplant for SCID, so the T cells may come from the graft donor.

V usage is TRBV4-3 and J usage is TRBJ2-1; maybe TRBD1 (5 bases). This CDR3 region has 17 residues. Trimming removed 4 bases from V and 4 bases from J, with 20 bases in between. The germline V gene has CDR1 LGHNA and CDR2 YSLEER. The CDR3 reads CASSPTGVTDTYNEQFF. The CDR3 nucleotides are TGCGCCAGCAGCCCTACAGGAGTTACTGACACTTACAATGAGCAGTTCTTC.

The chain employs TRBV6-2 or TRBV6-3 and TRBJ2-1; 7 nucleotides line up with TRBD1. There are 19 residues in the CDR3. The trim removed 2 bases at V and 0 bases at J, leaving 13 bases unmatched. Germline lookup yields CDR1 MNHEY and CDR2 SVGEGT. The CDR3 DNA sequence: TGTGCCAGCAGTTACGGGTCAGGGGGTGGACCTAGCTCCTACAATGAGCAGTTCTTC. As protein: CASSYGSGGGPSSYNEQFF.

This clonotype came up a few times. The chain recombines TRBV5-1 with TRBJ2-1, with TRBD2 matching over 7 bases. V shed 4 bases, J shed 9 bases, and the junction held 13 bases outside the gene matches. Per germline, CDR1 SGHRS and CDR2 YFSETQ. The CDR3 extends over 15 amino acids. Here the CDR3 DNA reads TGCGCCAGCAGCCTTGGTCCGGGGGGACCCAGTGAGCAGTTCTTC. It specifies CASSLGPGGPSEQFF.

This clonotype occurred many times. The chain couples TRBV7-3 to TRBJ2-2; D is uncertain. The V gene lost 6 bases and the J gene lost 2 bases, with 10 bases spanning the gap. Germline assignment: CDR1 SGHTA and CDR2 FQGTGA. The CDR3 runs 14 residues. The CDR3 nucleotides read TGTGCCAGCAGGGGCGGAGTTAACACCGGGGAGCTGTTTTTT. Translated, it gives CASRGGVNTGELFF. Combining the CDR3 with reference TRBV7-3 and TRBJ2-2 gives the whole variable domain GAGVSQTPSNKVTEKGKYVELRCDPISGHTALYWYRQSLGQGPEFLIYFQGTGAADDSGLPNDRFFAVRPEGSVSTLKIQRTERGDSAVYLCASRGGVNTGELFFGEGSRLTVL.

The V call is TRBV4-2, the J call TRBJ1-4; 7 bases fit TRBD1. The CDR3 runs to 21 residues. Germline CDR1 reads LGHNA; CDR2 reads YNFKEQ. V lost 0 bases and J lost 0; bases outside the gene matches: 16. The CDR3 region is CASSQDWPPALDRPTNEKLFF. CDR3 DNA sequence: TGTGCCAGCAGCCAAGATTGGCCCCCAGCGTTGGACAGGCCAACTAATGAAAAACTGTTTTTT.

The chain employs TRBV5-1 and TRBJ1-1; D remains ambiguous. The germline CDR1 and CDR2 sequences are SGHRS and YFSETQ. V was trimmed by 0 bases and J by 1 base, leaving 10 bases between them. The CDR3 length is 15 residues. The CDR3 region is CASSLAPGRNTEAFF. The CDR3 nucleotides are TGCGCCAGCAGCTTGGCCCCCGGGAGGAACACTGAAGCTTTCTTT.

The chain is built from TRBV20-1 and TRBJ2-1; D call uncertain. From germline, CDR1 is DFQATT and CDR2 SNEGSKA (reference sequence). Trimming took 5 bases from V and 1 from J, leaving 15 bases between them. CDR3 size: 15 residues. CDR3 bases: TGCAGTGCTTCTTTCGCTGGTAGATCCTACAATGAGCAGTTCTTC. Protein sequence: CSASFAGRSYNEQFF.

The chain employs TRBV15 and TRBJ2-1; TRBD1 matches 11 bases. The CDR3 contains 12 residues. V lost 9 bases to trimming and J lost 6 bases; unmatched junction nucleotides: 1. The V gene's germline CDR1 is LNHNV and CDR2 YYDKDF (reference sequence). The CDR3 nucleotides are TGTGCCACAGGGACAGGGGGCAATGAGCAGTTCTTC. This encodes CATGTGGNEQFF.

The chain carries TRBV3-1 and TRBJ2-2; no definite D call. In germline, CDR1 is LGHDT, CDR2 YNNKEL (reference sequence). V lost 3 bases and J 6 bases, leaving 11 bases between the germline ends. The CDR3 has 14 amino acids. CDR3 sequence: CASSHGPGSGELFF. CDR3 nucleotide sequence: TGTGCCAGCAGCCACGGACCCGGCTCCGGGGAGCTGTTTTTT.

The chain employs TRBV2 and TRBJ1-4; no definite D call. Germline lookup yields CDR1 SNHLY and CDR2 FYNNEI. Between the trimmed V and J ends, which lost 8 bases and 8 bases, there was a span of 24 bases. The CDR3 extends over 16 amino acids. This CDR3 reads CASSVRVETPDEKLFF. DNA of the CDR3: TGTGCCAGCTCGGTTCGAGTGGAGACACCGGACGAAAAACTGTTTTTT.

The CDR3 DNA reads as TGTGCCAGCCGATCAAGAGCGGGTGAGCAGTACTTC. This sequence encodes CASRSRAGEQYF. V is TRBV4-2 and J is TRBJ2-7, with D possibly being TRBD2 (6 bases). Germline V CDR1 and CDR2: LGHNA, YNFKEQ. The V gene lost 8 bases and the J gene lost 7 bases, with 15 bases spanning the gap. CDR3 length: 12 amino acids.

The chain is built from TRBV5-1 and TRBJ2-3; TRBD2 agrees at 9 bases. Per germline, CDR1 SGHRS and CDR2 YFSETQ. The CDR3 has 15 residues. With V trimmed by 5 bases and J by 3 bases, 7 bases remained unmatched. The CDR3 sequence is CASSRGGGRTDTQYF. The CDR3 region has the DNA TGCGCCAGCAGTCGCGGGGGGGGCCGGACAGATACGCAGTATTTT.

The rearrangement uses TRBV20-1 and TRBJ2-3, with 7 nucleotides matching TRBD1. With V trimmed by 3 bases and J by 6 bases, 3 bases remained unmatched. This CDR3 has 12 residues. Looked up from germline, CDR1 is DFQATT and CDR2 is SNEGSKA (reference sequence). For the CDR3, the DNA is TGCAGTGCTAGGGGACAGATCGATACGCAGTATTTT. Its protein product is CSARGQIDTQYF.

The rearrangement joins TRBV28 to TRBJ2-7; D uncertain. CDR1 and CDR2 (germline): MDHEN, SYDVKM. The CDR3 loop spans 18 amino acids. The V gene lost 6 bases and the J gene lost 3 bases, with 27 bases spanning the gap. The CDR3 DNA reads as TGTGCCAGCAGGCCCATGGAAGATACTACCCTAGGTTTCTACGAGCAGTACTTC. Protein product: CASRPMEDTTLGFYEQYF. Using reference TRBV28 and TRBJ2-7 for the parts outside the CDR3, the full variable domain is DVKVTQSSRYLVKRTGEKVFLECVQDMDHENMFWYRQDPGLGLRLIYFSYDVKMKEKGDIPEGYSVSREKKERFSLILESASTNQTSMYLCASRPMEDTTLGFYEQYFGPGTRLTVT.

This chain uses TRBV18 with TRBJ2-1, with D possibly TRBD1 on 6 matching bases. The CDR3 runs to 16 residues. Germline lookup yields CDR1 KGHSH and CDR2 LQKENI. Between the trimmed V and J ends, which lost 3 bases and 0 bases, there was a span of 12 bases. The CDR3 reads CASSPNRGGSYNEQFF. The CDR3 DNA reads as TGTGCCAGCTCACCTAATCGAGGGGGCTCCTACAATGAGCAGTTCTTC. Complete variable domain (other parts from reference TRBV18 and TRBJ2-1): NAGVMQNPRHLVRRRGQEARLRCSPMKGHSHVYWYRQLPEEGLKFMVYLQKENIIDESGMPKERFSAEFPKEGPSILRIQQVVRGDSAAYFCASSPNRGGSYNEQFFGPGTRLTVL.

This chain joins TRBV12-3 or TRBV12-4 and TRBJ2-1; TRBD1 matches 8 bases. V was pared by 3 bases and J by 7 bases, with 5 bases of the junction left unmatched. The CDR3 runs 14 residues. The CDR3 DNA reads as TGTGCCAGCAGTTTTCTGGGGGACAGGAATGAGCAGTTCTTC. Its protein is CASSFLGDRNEQFF.

This clonotype was picked up a small number of times. V gene TRBV20-1 combines with J gene TRBJ2-2, with TRBD1 matching over 8 bases. The J segment lost 13 bases and the V segment lost 4 bases, leaving 5 bases of the junction unmatched. The CDR3 is 11 amino acids. Germline loops: CDR1 DFQATT, CDR2 SNEGSKA (reference sequence). In DNA form, the CDR3 reads TGCAGTGCTATCCAGGGGGCGCGGCTGTTTTTT. The encoded protein is CSAIQGARLFF.

The chain couples TRBV4-3 to TRBJ1-4; weak D call: TRBD1 (5 bases). Trimming removed 4 bases from V and 8 bases from J, with 14 bases in between. CDR3 length equals 14 residues. Germline values: CDR1 LGHNA, CDR2 YSLEER. The CDR3 DNA reads TGCGCCAGCAGCCGTGGGGCAACCGGAGAAAAACTGTTTTTT. It translates to CASSRGATGEKLFF.

This clonotype showed up many times. The rearrangement joins TRBV12-5 to TRBJ1-2, with TRBD1 identical over 8 bases. CDR1 LGHNT and CDR2 FRNRAP come from the germline V gene. V lost 5 bases to trimming and J lost 7 bases; unmatched junction nucleotides: 3. This CDR3 is built from 12 residues. CDR3 sequence: CASGHTGGGYTF. In nucleotides, the CDR3 is TGTGCTAGTGGTCATACAGGGGGTGGCTACACCTTC.

The genes are TRBV5-1 and TRBJ2-1; D unclear. V lost 5 bases to trimming and J lost 2 bases, with 8 bases between them. There are 13 residues in the CDR3. Germline V gene sequence: CDR1 SGHRS, CDR2 YFSETQ. CDR3 DNA sequence: TGCGCCAGCAGGGGATTCCCCTACAATGAGCAGTTCTTC. As protein: CASRGFPYNEQFF.

This clonotype showed up just a few times. The chain is built from TRBV7-6 and TRBJ2-7, with 8 bases fitting TRBD2. J gave up 9 bases and V 5 bases, and 9 bases lay outside the gene matches. The CDR3 extends over 13 amino acids. Germline CDR1 is SGHVS and CDR2 is FNYEAQ. CDR3 sequence (DNA): TGTGCCAGCAGCGCAGGACTAGCTGTTGTGCAGTACTTC. Protein product: CASSAGLAVVQYF. Variable domain in full (rest from reference TRBV7-6 and TRBJ2-7): GAGVSQSPRYKVTKRGQDVALRCDPISGHVSLYWYRQALGQGPEFLTYFNYEAQQDKSGLPNDRFSAERPEGSISTLTIQRTEQRDSAMYRCASSAGLAVVQYFGPGTRLTVT.

The chain joins TRBV10-3 to TRBJ1-6, with 7 bases identical to TRBD1. After removal of 5 bases from V and 6 bases from J, the junction contained 7 bases not matched to a gene. CDR3 size: 15 residues. Germline V lookup: CDR1 ENHRY, CDR2 SYGVKD. The CDR3 loop is CAISIDREINSPLHF. The DNA of the CDR3 is TGTGCCATCAGTATTGACAGGGAAATTAATTCACCCCTCCACTTT.

Only a few counts were recorded for this clonotype. This chain connects TRBV6-2 or TRBV6-3 to TRBJ2-7, with 7 bases identical to TRBD1. The CDR3 extends over 12 amino acids. Germline CDR1 reads MNHEY; CDR2 reads SVGEGT. The J segment lost 5 bases and the V segment lost 10 bases, leaving 8 bases of the junction unmatched. CDR3 coding DNA: TGTGCCACTTCGACAGGGTCCCACGAGCAGTACTTC. Translation: CATSTGSHEQYF.

The V call is TRBV10-3, the J call TRBJ2-7; 10 positions match TRBD2. Germline V gives CDR1 ENHRY, CDR2 SYGVKD. Trimming at V came to 3 bases and at J to 4 bases, leaving 12 bases not matched to a gene. This CDR3 is built from 17 residues. The CDR3 sequence is CAISETSGALLSYEQYF. DNA for the CDR3: TGTGCCATCAGTGAAACTAGCGGGGCCTTACTTAGTTACGAGCAGTACTTC.

This clonotype was observed at least ten times. The chain joins TRBV24-1 to TRBJ2-3, with TRBD2 matching over 8 bases. This CDR3 region has 16 residues. V lost 3 bases and J lost 4; bases outside the gene matches: 8. The germline gives CDR1 KGHDR, CDR2 SFDVKD. CDR3 sequence (DNA): TGTGCCACCAGTGATGCCGGGACTAGTAAGCCAGATACGCAGTATTTT. Its protein is CATSDAGTSKPDTQYF.

V and J are TRBV5-5 and TRBJ1-1, with D unresolved. The CDR3 has 13 residues. Trimming stripped 0 bases from V and 7 bases from J, with 10 bases between. Germline loops: CDR1 SGHKS, CDR2 YYEKEE (reference sequence). In DNA, the CDR3 is TGTGCCAGCAGCTTGGGGGCGACGGGTGAAGCTTTCTTT. Translating gives CASSLGATGEAFF. The full variable domain, its missing parts supplied by reference TRBV5-5 and TRBJ1-1, is DAGVTQSPTHLIKTRGQQVTLRCSPISGHKSVSWYQQVLGQGPQFIFQYYEKEERGRGNFPDRFSARQFPNYSSELNVNALLLGDSALYLCASSLGATGEAFFGQGTRLTVV.

J is TRBJ2-7 and V is TRBV6-1; 13 bases agree with TRBD2. This CDR3 spans 14 amino acids. Losses at the gene ends were 7 bases for V and 7 bases for J; bases not matched to a gene: 7. Germline values: CDR1 MNHNS, CDR2 SASEGT. CDR3 in DNA: TGTGCCAGCAAAACTGGACTAGCGGGGGTTGAGCAGTACTTC. Its protein is CASKTGLAGVEQYF.